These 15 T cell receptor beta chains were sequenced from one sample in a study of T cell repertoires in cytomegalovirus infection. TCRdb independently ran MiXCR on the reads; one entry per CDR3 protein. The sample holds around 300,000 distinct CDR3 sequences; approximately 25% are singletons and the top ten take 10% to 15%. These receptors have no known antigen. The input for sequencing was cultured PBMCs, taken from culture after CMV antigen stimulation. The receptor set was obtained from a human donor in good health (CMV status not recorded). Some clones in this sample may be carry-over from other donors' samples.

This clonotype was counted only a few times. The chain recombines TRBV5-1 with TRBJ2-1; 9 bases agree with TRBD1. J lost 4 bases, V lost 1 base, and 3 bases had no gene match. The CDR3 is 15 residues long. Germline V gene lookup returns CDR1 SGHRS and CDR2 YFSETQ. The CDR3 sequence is CASSLTGTGYNEQFF. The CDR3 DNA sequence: TGCGCCAGCAGCTTGACCGGGACAGGGTACAATGAGCAGTTCTTC.

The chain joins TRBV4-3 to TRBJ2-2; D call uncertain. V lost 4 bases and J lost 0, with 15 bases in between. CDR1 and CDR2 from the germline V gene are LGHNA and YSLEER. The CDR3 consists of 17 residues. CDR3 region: CASSLILAGPNTGELFF. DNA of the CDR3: TGCGCCAGCAGCCTCATCCTGGCAGGACCGAACACCGGGGAGCTGTTTTTT.

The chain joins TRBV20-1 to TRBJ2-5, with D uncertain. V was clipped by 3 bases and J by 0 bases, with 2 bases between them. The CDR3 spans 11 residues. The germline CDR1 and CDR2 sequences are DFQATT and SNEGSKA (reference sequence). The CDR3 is CSASYQETQYF. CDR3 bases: TGCAGTGCTAGCTACCAAGAGACCCAGTACTTC.

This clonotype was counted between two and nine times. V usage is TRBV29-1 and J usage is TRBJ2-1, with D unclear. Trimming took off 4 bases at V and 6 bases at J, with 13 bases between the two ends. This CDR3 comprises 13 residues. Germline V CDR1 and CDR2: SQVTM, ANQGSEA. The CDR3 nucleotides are TGCAGCGTTGGAGGAACTACATCCAATGAGCAGTTCTTC. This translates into CSVGGTTSNEQFF.

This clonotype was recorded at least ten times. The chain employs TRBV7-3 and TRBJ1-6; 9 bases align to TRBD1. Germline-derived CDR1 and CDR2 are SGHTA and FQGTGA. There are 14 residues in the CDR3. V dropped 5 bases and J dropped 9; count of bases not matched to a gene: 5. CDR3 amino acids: CASSRGTGLSPLHF. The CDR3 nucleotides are TGTGCCAGCAGCCGCGGGACAGGGCTTTCACCCCTCCACTTT.

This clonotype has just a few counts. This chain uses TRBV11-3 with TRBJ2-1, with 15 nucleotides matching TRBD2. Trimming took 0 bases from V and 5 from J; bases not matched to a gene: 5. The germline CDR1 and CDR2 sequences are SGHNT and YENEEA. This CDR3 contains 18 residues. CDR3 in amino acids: CASSLDGTSGRMNNEQFF. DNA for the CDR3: TGTGCCAGCAGCTTAGATGGGACTAGCGGGAGGATGAACAATGAGCAGTTCTTC. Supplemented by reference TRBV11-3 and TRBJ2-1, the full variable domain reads EAGVVQSPRYKIIEKKQPVAFWCNPISGHNTLYWYLQNLGQGPELLIRYENEEAVDDSQLPKDRFSAERLKGVDSTLKIQPAELGDSAVYLCASSLDGTSGRMNNEQFFGPGTRLTVL.

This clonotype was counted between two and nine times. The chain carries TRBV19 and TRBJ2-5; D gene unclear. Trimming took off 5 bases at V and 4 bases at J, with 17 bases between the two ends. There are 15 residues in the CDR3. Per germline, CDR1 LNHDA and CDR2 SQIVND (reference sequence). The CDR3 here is CASSLRTVLRETQYF. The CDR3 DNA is TGTGCCAGTAGTCTTCGGACGGTCCTCAGAGAGACCCAGTACTTC.

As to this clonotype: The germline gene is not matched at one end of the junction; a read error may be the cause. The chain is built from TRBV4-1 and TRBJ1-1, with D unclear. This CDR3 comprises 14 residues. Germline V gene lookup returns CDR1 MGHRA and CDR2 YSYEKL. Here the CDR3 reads CASSQKRVNTEAFF. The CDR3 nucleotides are TGTGCCAGCAGCCAGAAGAGGGTGAACACTGAAGCTTTCTTT.

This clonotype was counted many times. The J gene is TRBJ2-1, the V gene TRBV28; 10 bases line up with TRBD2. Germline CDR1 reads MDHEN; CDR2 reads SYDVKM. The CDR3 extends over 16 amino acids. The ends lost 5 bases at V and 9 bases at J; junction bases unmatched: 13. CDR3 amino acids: CASSLLASGSNGEQFF. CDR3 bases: TGTGCCAGCAGTCTGCTCGCTAGCGGGAGTAATGGTGAGCAGTTCTTC. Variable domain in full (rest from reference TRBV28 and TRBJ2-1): DVKVTQSSRYLVKRTGEKVFLECVQDMDHENMFWYRQDPGLGLRLIYFSYDVKMKEKGDIPEGYSVSREKKERFSLILESASTNQTSMYLCASSLLASGSNGEQFFGPGTRLTVL.

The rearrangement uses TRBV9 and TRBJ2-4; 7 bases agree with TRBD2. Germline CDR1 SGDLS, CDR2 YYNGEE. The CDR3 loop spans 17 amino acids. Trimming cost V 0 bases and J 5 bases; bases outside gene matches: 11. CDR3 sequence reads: CASSVGPSGAPQNIQYF. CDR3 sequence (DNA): TGTGCCAGCAGCGTAGGGCCTAGCGGAGCCCCCCAAAACATTCAGTACTTC.

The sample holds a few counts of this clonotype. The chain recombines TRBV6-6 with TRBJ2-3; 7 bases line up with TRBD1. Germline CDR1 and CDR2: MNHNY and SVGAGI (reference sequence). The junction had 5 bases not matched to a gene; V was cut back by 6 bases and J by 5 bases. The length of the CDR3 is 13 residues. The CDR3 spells CASSNTGEDTQYF. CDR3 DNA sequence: TGTGCCAGCAGCAATACAGGGGAAGATACGCAGTATTTT.

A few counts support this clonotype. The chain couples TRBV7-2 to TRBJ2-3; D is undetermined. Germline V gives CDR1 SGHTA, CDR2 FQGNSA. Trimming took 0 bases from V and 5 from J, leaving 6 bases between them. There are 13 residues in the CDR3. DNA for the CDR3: TGTGCCAGCAGCTTAGCATGGCTAGATACGCAGTATTTT. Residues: CASSLAWLDTQYF. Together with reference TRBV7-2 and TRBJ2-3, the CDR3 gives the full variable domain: GAGVSQSPSNKVTEKGKDVELRCDPISGHTALYWYRQSLGQGLEFLIYFQGNSAPDKSGLPSDRFSAERTGGSVSTLTIQRTQQEDSAVYLCASSLAWLDTQYFGPGTRLTVL.

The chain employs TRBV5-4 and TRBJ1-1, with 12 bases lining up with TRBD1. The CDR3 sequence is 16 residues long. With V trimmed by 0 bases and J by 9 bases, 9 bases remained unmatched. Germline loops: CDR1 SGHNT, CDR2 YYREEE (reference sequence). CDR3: CASSLDPGQGALKAFF. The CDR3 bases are TGTGCCAGCAGCTTGGACCCGGGACAGGGGGCGCTGAAAGCTTTCTTT.

In DNA, the CDR3 is TGTGCCTGGGACAGGAAAATGAACACTGAAGCTTTCTTT. Protein: CAWDRKMNTEAFF. The chain uses TRBV30 and TRBJ1-1; a possible D gene is TRBD1 (6 bases). V lost 5 bases and J 0 bases, leaving 10 bases between the germline ends. CDR1 is GTSNPN, CDR2 SVGIG, per germline (reference sequence). CDR3 length: 13 amino acids.

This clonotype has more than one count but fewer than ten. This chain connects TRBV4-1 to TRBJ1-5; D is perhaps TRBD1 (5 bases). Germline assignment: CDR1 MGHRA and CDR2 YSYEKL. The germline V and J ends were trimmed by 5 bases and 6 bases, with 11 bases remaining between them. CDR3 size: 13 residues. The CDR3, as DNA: TGCGCCAGCAGCAAAGGAGGGGTTCAGCCCCAGCATTTT. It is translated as CASSKGGVQPQHF.